This TCR beta chain was profiled in a study of Tregs in tolerant kidney transplant recipients. TCRdb's table, derived via immunoSEQ multiplex PCR, lists solely in-frame clones and lacks some. The sample has about 240,000 clones, approximately 83% seen once. The length of the CDR3 is 12 residues. V lost 6 bases and J lost 5, with 10 bases in between. Germline V gives CDR1 LNHDA, CDR2 SQIVND (reference sequence). This clonotype originated in a human donor in good health. The chain carries TRBV19 and TRBJ1-1; D ambiguous. Sample: CD4+ T cells from blood. The CDR3 here is CASSERRTEAFF. CDR3 in DNA: TGTGCCAGTAGCGAACGGAGAACTGAAGCTTTCTTT.